Given below is one TCR beta chain in context. As originally analysed: Estimation of nucleated cell counts was performed using reference gene primer amplification. The method was immunoSEQ multiplex PCR; TCRdb's version includes in-frame clones alone and lacks a portion of them. V, J and clone size were drawn from that table, and D and trimming were deduced from the DNA. The sample has 380,000 or so clones, approximately 86% seen once. The sample originates from a study of blood T cell repertoires in COVID-19. Overall study context: COVID-19 samples collected from the United States, Italy and Spain covered acute and convalescent phases. From T cells, B-cell-depleted T cells, or PBMCs came the material, which was cDNA or gDNA.

Seattle cases were enrolled at active infection and followed longitudinally. Sample: peripheral blood. This clonotype originated in a woman aged 60-75 years with COVID-19, enrolled during active disease.

CDR3: CASSHSRQVLSTDTQYF. The CDR3 nucleotides are TGCGCCAGCAGCCACTCCCGACAGGTCCTTAGCACAGATACGCAGTATTTT. The chain recombines TRBV4-1 with TRBJ2-3; D is possibly TRBD1 (6 bases). The CDR3 runs to 17 residues. V lost 3 bases and J 0 bases, leaving 16 bases between the germline ends. Per germline, CDR1 MGHRA and CDR2 YSYEKL.